The 9 T cell receptor beta chains below were found in one sample sequenced in a study of blood T cell repertoires in COVID-19 (dated by TCRdb to 2020 to 2022). Receptor libraries were prepared by the immunoSEQ multiplex PCR assay. TCRdb took this table from immuneACCESS and kept in-frame rearrangements with V and J called. Such tables lack part of the clones; where checked against another copy, unresolved V genes explain under half of the gap, and the rest is unexplained. The sample table lists some 89,000 clones, 89% of them with a count of one. The ten largest clones take up about 2.5% of the sample. The sample was peripheral blood. These receptors all stem from a man aged 45-65 years with acute or convalescent COVID-19.

This clone was detected only once. The chain has TRBV11-2 and TRBJ2-7; D may be TRBD2 (6 bases). V lost 5 bases, J lost 3 bases, and 14 bases lay in between. The CDR3 totals 14 residues. Germline V gene data show CDR1 as SGHAT and CDR2 as FQNNGV. The CDR3 bases are TGTGCCAGCAGCCAAGGGACTTCACTCTACGAGCAGTACTTC. Its translation is CASSQGTSLYEQYF.

This clone showed up just a few times. The CDR3 here is CASSIAGLVNEQFF. CDR3 in DNA: TGTGCCAGTAGTATAGCGGGGTTAGTTAATGAGCAGTTCTTC. The V call is TRBV19, the J call TRBJ2-1; a weak D match, TRBD2 (5 bases). CDR1 and CDR2 from the germline V gene are LNHDA and SQIVND (reference sequence). The CDR3 is 14 amino acids. The germline V and J ends were trimmed by 1 base and 7 bases, with 11 bases remaining between them.

The rearrangement joins TRBV20-1 to TRBJ2-2, with TRBD1 matching over 9 bases. This CDR3 has 14 amino acids. V gave up 3 bases and J gave up 7 bases; unmatched junction bases: 6. The V gene's germline CDR1 is DFQATT and CDR2 SNEGSKA (reference sequence). CDR3 region: CSASPGQGIGELFF. The CDR3 bases are TGCAGTGCTAGTCCGGGACAGGGTATCGGGGAGCTGTTTTTT.

J is TRBJ1-2 and V is TRBV3-1 (or the pseudogene TRBV3-2); 7 positions agree with TRBD1. The germline V gene encodes CDR1 LGHDT and CDR2 YNNKEL (reference sequence). J lost 7 bases, V lost 6 bases, and 11 bases had no gene match. The CDR3 has 14 amino acids. CDR3 residues: CASRPRGREGGYTF. CDR3 nucleotide sequence: TGTGCCAGCAGACCAAGGGGGCGAGAAGGTGGCTACACCTTC.

The chain is built from TRBV7-6 and TRBJ2-6; tentative D call: TRBD1 (6 bases). The V gene's germline CDR1 is SGHVS and CDR2 FNYEAQ. This CDR3 has 17 residues. V lost 5 bases, J lost 0 bases, and 14 bases lay in between. CDR3 protein: CASSPRYRASGANVLTF. CDR3 nucleotide sequence: TGTGCCAGCAGCCCACGCTACAGGGCCTCTGGGGCCAACGTCCTGACTTTC.

This clone was seen only once. The chain couples TRBV12-5 to TRBJ1-2; tentative D call: TRBD1 (5 bases). With 4 bases removed from V and 7 bases from J, the gap between germline ends came to 7 bases. Germline lookup yields CDR1 LGHNT and CDR2 FRNRAP. This CDR3 is 11 amino acids long. In DNA form, the CDR3 reads TGTGCTAGTGGTTACACAGGTGGCTACACCTTC. Amino acids: CASGYTGGYTF.

The V and J genes are TRBV10-1 and TRBJ2-3; 10 bases align to TRBD2. CDR1 is WNHNN and CDR2 is SYGVQD in the germline V gene (reference sequence). The CDR3 has 17 residues. V dropped 4 bases and J dropped 2; count of bases not matched to a gene: 9. Here the CDR3 DNA reads TGCGCCAGCAGTGGACCAGGGCTAGCGGGGGACACAGATACGCAGTATTTT. As protein: CASSGPGLAGDTDTQYF.

The rearrangement joins TRBV28 to TRBJ1-6; TRBD1 is a possible D gene (5 bases). The CDR3 is 13 residues long. CDR1 and CDR2 from the germline V gene are MDHEN and SYDVKM. The CDR3 DNA reads TGTGCTTCGGGGGGACCCACAAATTCACCCCTCCACTTT. Its protein product is CASGGPTNSPLHF.

This chain joins TRBV19 and TRBJ2-2, with D possibly matching TRBD1 (5 bases). This CDR3 contains 13 residues. Germline CDR1 reads LNHDA; CDR2 reads SQIVND (reference sequence). Trimming pared 3 bases from V and 6 bases from J, leaving 8 bases between. CDR3 loop: CASSMAGSGELFF. CDR3 nucleotide sequence: TGTGCCAGTAGTATGGCAGGGTCCGGGGAGCTGTTTTTT.